The 18 T cell receptor beta chains below all came from one sample that was sequenced in a study of cytomegalovirus exposure and HLA in healthy donors. It was with 60 Vbeta and 13 Jbeta primers that the PCR ran. Produced via immunoSEQ multiplex PCR; TCRdb's table is partial and in-frame only. The sample yields 99,000 or so clones, around 70% seen once. The sequencing input was PBMCs. Every receptor here comes from a man aged 40-49 years in good health and CMV-seronegative.

This clone was observed a few times. The chain joins TRBV6-5 to TRBJ1-1; D may be TRBD1 (5 bases). The ends were cut back, 1 base at V and 4 bases at J, with 10 bases in the middle. CDR3 length: 14 amino acids. Germline loops: CDR1 MNHEY, CDR2 SVGAGI. CDR3 sequence: CASSYFDSATEAFF. The CDR3 DNA is TGTGCCAGCAGTTACTTCGACAGCGCCACTGAAGCTTTCTTT.

The chain employs TRBV18 and TRBJ1-1; TRBD1 is a possible D gene (5 bases). V shed 0 bases and J shed 3 bases, with 11 bases lying between them. Germline values: CDR1 KGHSH, CDR2 LQKENI. This CDR3 region has 15 residues. This CDR3 reads CASSPPTTRDTEAFF. The CDR3 DNA is TGTGCCAGCTCACCACCAACAACCAGGGACACTGAAGCTTTCTTT.

The chain carries TRBV5-1 and TRBJ2-3; 9 nucleotides match TRBD2. CDR1 and CDR2 (germline): SGHRS, YFSETQ. V dropped 0 bases and J dropped 1; count of bases not matched to a gene: 3. CDR3 length: 16 amino acids. As DNA, the CDR3 is TGCGCCAGCAGCTTGGGTCAGCGGGGGGGCACAGATACGCAGTATTTT. Its translation: CASSLGQRGGTDTQYF.

The chain links TRBV30 to TRBJ2-7, with D tentatively TRBD2 (6 bases). The CDR3 is made up of 14 amino acids. Between the trimmed V and J ends, which lost 3 bases and 3 bases, there was a span of 15 bases. Germline CDR1 and CDR2: GTSNPN and SVGIG (reference sequence). The CDR3 sequence is CAWSEGTGDYEQYF. The CDR3 DNA reads TGTGCCTGGAGCGAGGGGACGGGGGACTACGAGCAGTACTTC.

The chain carries TRBV28 and TRBJ1-6; possibly TRBD1 for D (6 bases). Per the germline V gene, CDR1 is MDHEN and CDR2 is SYDVKM. Trimming stripped 4 bases from V and 10 bases from J, with 14 bases between. CDR3 size: 14 residues. CDR3 sequence: CASSYRVSGSPLHF. The CDR3 coding sequence is TGTGCCAGCAGTTACAGGGTTTCAGGCTCACCCCTCCACTTT.

The chain combines TRBV15 with TRBJ1-2, with TRBD1 matching 9 bases. Germline V gene lookup returns CDR1 LNHNV and CDR2 YYDKDF (reference sequence). This CDR3 has 15 residues. V lost 4 bases, J lost 7 bases, and 10 bases stayed unmatched. CDR3 residues: CATSNLTGGYSGYTF. In DNA form, the CDR3 reads TGTGCCACCAGCAACTTGACAGGGGGGTATAGTGGCTACACCTTC.

This clone was counted a few times. This chain joins TRBV12-5 and TRBJ2-2; 10 bases are a match to TRBD1. The germline gives CDR1 LGHNT, CDR2 FRNRAP. Trimming removed 7 bases from V and 7 bases from J; junction bases left unmatched: 9. This CDR3 comprises 15 residues. The CDR3 bases are TGTGCTAGTGTCCTGACAGGGGGCTCGGTCGGGGAGCTGTTTTTT. Translation: CASVLTGGSVGELFF.

The J gene is TRBJ1-1, the V gene TRBV29-1; D remains unclear. The CDR3 consists of 12 residues. V was pared by 5 bases and J by 5 bases, with 12 bases between. Germline CDR1 is SQVTM and CDR2 is ANQGSEA. The CDR3 DNA reads TGCAGCGTTTGGTTCCGGGTTACTGAAGCTTTCTTT. Translating gives CSVWFRVTEAFF.

DNA of the CDR3: TGCGCCAGCAGCTTGAGGGGAGATAGCGGGAGACGGGGAGAGACCCAGTACTTC. As protein: CASSLRGDSGRRGETQYF. The chain couples TRBV5-1 to TRBJ2-5, with 9 bases fitting TRBD2. The CDR3 consists of 18 residues. The germline V gene has CDR1 SGHRS and CDR2 YFSETQ. Trimming took 1 base from V and 4 from J; bases not matched to a gene: 14.

J is TRBJ2-2 and V is TRBV7-2; possible D gene TRBD1, 5 bases. CDR3 length equals 15 residues. CDR1 is SGHTA, CDR2 FQGNSA, per germline. Trimming removed 3 bases at V and 3 bases at J, with 11 bases between. The CDR3: CASSFGQGHTGELFF. As DNA, the CDR3 is TGTGCCAGCAGCTTCGGACAAGGGCACACCGGGGAGCTGTTTTTT.

The chain uses TRBV5-1 and TRBJ2-6; D ambiguous. Between the trimmed V and J ends, which lost 0 bases and 0 bases, there was a span of 7 bases. Germline CDR1 is SGHRS and CDR2 is YFSETQ. The CDR3 covers 16 residues. The CDR3 sequence: CASSLVTDSGANVLTF. The DNA for the CDR3 is TGCGCCAGCAGCTTGGTAACAGACTCTGGGGCCAACGTCCTGACTTTC.

This clone was observed once. V and J are TRBV28 and TRBJ2-7; 9 bases line up with TRBD1. This CDR3 has 16 residues. V lost 3 bases to trimming and J lost 3 bases; unmatched junction nucleotides: 9. Germline V gene lookup returns CDR1 MDHEN and CDR2 SYDVKM. CDR3 sequence reads: CASSFHKDRGDYEQYF. The CDR3 DNA sequence: TGTGCCAGCAGTTTCCACAAGGACAGGGGAGACTACGAGCAGTACTTC.

V is TRBV29-1 and J is TRBJ2-2, with 11 bases fitting TRBD2. The V and J ends lost 6 bases and 6 bases, in that order; junction bases with no gene match: 9. This CDR3 has 15 residues. Germline lookup yields CDR1 SQVTM and CDR2 ANQGSEA. CDR3 nucleotide sequence: TGCAGCGTCGCCGGGGGACTAGCGGATGCCGGGGAGCTGTTTTTT. Its translation is CSVAGGLADAGELFF.

This chain links TRBV5-1 with TRBJ2-1; 9 bases agree with TRBD1. Unmatched junction bases numbered 7, after V lost 6 bases and J lost 6 bases. The length of the CDR3 is 14 residues. Germline V gene sequence: CDR1 SGHRS, CDR2 YFSETQ. For the CDR3, the DNA is TGCGCCAGCATCCTGACAGGGGGGGGCAATGAGCAGTTCTTC. It encodes CASILTGGGNEQFF.

The chain couples TRBV27 to TRBJ1-4; D call uncertain. Trimming left V 3 bases short and J 8 bases short, with 10 bases between. The CDR3 loop spans 13 amino acids. Per germline, CDR1 MNHEY and CDR2 SMNVEV (reference sequence). The CDR3 reads CASSLWAREKLFF. Written as DNA, the CDR3 is TGTGCCAGCAGTTTGTGGGCGCGAGAAAAACTGTTTTTT.

The chain carries TRBV2 and TRBJ2-7, with 7 positions matching TRBD1. V lost 3 bases and J lost 3; bases outside the gene matches: 8. The CDR3 covers 15 residues. Germline V gene lookup returns CDR1 SNHLY and CDR2 FYNNEI. The CDR3 DNA reads as TGTGCCAGCAGTGAGGATCTGGACAGGATCTACGAGCAGTACTTC. Translation: CASSEDLDRIYEQYF.

V is TRBV5-4 and J is TRBJ1-4, with TRBD1 matching over 11 bases. CDR1 SGHNT and CDR2 YYREEE come from the germline V gene (reference sequence). This CDR3 has 17 amino acids. The V and J ends lost 4 bases and 2 bases, in that order; junction bases with no gene match: 7. The CDR3 is CASSTRDRGLTNEKLFF. The CDR3 region has the DNA TGTGCCAGCAGCACGCGGGACAGGGGGTTGACTAATGAAAAACTGTTTTTT.

The chain joins TRBV6-5 to TRBJ2-7, with TRBD1 as a possible D gene (6 bases). CDR1 and CDR2 from the germline V gene are MNHEY and SVGAGI. The V end was cut by 1 base, the J end by 5 bases, with 9 bases between. This CDR3 comprises 13 residues. The CDR3 DNA sequence: TGTGCCAGCAGTTACTGGGCAGGGGACGAGCAGTACTTC. Translation: CASSYWAGDEQYF.